This T cell receptor (beta chain) was found in a study of T cells after yellow fever vaccination. A universal primer site and UMIs were added as TCR cDNA was made by 5'RACE template switching. MiXCR was run by TCRdb on the 5' RACE reads, yielding one entry per CDR3 protein. The repertoire has approximately 13,000 distinct CDR3 sequences, 4% to 6% of them found once; the top ten carry around half. This clonotype came up many times. CDR3 length equals 18 residues. V was clipped by 1 base and J by 2 bases; unmatched bases: 9. From germline, CDR1 is SGHVS and CDR2 FNYEAQ. This TCR was sampled from a man aged 30 to 39 who received the YFV17D yellow fever vaccine. The rearrangement uses TRBV7-6 and TRBJ2-7; TRBD2 matches at 12 bases. The specimen comprised PBMCs, either bulk or a sorted T-cell subset (CD4+, CD8+, memory, or dextramer-sorted; not recorded which), sampled 45 days after the yellow fever booster vaccination. The CDR3 DNA reads as TGTGCCAGCAGCTTAGGGGTGACTAGCGGGAGCGGGGCCTACGAGCAGTACTTC. It translates to CASSLGVTSGSGAYEQYF.